Described below is a single T cell receptor beta chain sequence and its context. The sample belongs to a study of CXCR3-negative and CXCR3-positive naive CD8 T cells. Germline V gene data show CDR1 as SQVTM and CDR2 as ANQGSEA. The CDR3 is 11 residues long. The TRB cDNA libraries were prepared by 5' RACE with UMI labels. TCRdb re-called the 5' RACE reads; one entry per CDR3 protein, DNA not given. This listing includes about 56,000 distinct CDR3 sequences. The source material was memory CD8+ T cells from blood. The receptor's source is a human donor in good health. Some clones in this sample may be carry-over from other donors' samples. The chain is built from TRBV29-1 and TRBJ2-2. The CDR3 spells CSVSGTGELFF.